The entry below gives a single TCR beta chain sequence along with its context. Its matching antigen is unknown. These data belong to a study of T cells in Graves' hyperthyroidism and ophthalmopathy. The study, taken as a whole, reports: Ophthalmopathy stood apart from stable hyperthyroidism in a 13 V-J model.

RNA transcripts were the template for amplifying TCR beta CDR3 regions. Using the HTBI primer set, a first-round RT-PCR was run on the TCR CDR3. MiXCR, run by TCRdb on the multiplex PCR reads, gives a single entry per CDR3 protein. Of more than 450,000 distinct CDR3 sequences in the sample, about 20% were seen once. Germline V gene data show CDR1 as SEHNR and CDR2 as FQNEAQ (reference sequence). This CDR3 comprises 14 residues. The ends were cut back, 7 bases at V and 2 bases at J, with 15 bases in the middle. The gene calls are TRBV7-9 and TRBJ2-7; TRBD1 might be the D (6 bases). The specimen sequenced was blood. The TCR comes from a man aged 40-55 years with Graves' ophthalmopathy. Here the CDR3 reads CASTFDRIPYEQYF. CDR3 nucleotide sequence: TGTGCCAGCACTTTTGACAGGATTCCCTACGAGCAGTACTTC. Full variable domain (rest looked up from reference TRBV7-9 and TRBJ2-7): DTGVSQNPRHKITKRGQNVTFRCDPISEHNRLYWYRQTLGQGPEFLTYFQNEAQLEKSRLLSDRFSAERPKGSFSTLEIQRTEQGDSAMYLCASTFDRIPYEQYFGPGTRLTVT.